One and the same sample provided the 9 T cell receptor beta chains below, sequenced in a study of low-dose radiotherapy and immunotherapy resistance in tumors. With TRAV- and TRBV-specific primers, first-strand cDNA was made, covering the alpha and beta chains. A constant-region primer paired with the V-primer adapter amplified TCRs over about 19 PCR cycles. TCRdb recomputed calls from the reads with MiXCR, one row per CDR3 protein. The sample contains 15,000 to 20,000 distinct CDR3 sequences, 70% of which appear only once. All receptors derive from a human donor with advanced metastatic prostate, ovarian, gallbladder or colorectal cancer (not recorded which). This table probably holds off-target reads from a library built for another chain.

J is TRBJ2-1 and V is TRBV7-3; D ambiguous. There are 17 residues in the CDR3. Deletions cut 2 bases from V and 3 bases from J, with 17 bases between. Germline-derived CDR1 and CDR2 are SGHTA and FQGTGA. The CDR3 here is CASSLYQSGNIYNEQFF. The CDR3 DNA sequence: TGTGCCAGCAGCTTATACCAATCAGGAAACATCTACAATGAGCAGTTCTTC.

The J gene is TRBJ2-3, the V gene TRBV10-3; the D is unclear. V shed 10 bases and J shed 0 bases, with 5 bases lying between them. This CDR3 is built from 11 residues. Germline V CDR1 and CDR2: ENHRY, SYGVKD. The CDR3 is CATTSTDTQYF. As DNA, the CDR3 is TGTGCCACCACTAGCACAGATACGCAGTATTTT.

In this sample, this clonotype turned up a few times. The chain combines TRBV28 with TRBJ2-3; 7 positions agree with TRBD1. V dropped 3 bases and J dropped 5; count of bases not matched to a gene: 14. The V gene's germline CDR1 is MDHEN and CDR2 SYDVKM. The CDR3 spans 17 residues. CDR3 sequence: CASSFTQWEQGRDTQYF. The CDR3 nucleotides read TGTGCCAGCAGTTTCACTCAATGGGAACAGGGGAGAGATACGCAGTATTTT.

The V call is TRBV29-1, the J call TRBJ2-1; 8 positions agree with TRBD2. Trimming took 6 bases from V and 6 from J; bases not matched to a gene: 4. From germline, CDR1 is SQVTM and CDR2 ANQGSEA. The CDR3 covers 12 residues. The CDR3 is CSVRTSINEQFF. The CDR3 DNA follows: TGCAGCGTCAGGACTAGCATCAATGAGCAGTTCTTC.

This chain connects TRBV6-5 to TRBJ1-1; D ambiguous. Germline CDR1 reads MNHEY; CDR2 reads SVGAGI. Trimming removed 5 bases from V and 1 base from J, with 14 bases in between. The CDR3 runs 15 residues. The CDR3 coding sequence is TGTGCCAGCAGTGCTAGAGACGGAAGGAACACTGAAGCTTTCTTT. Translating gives CASSARDGRNTEAFF.

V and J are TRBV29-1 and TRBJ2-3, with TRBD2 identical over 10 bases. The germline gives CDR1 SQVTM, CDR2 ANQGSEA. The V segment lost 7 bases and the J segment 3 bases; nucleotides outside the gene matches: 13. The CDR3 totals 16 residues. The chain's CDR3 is CSASGLAEIKTDTQYF. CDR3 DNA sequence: TGCAGCGCGAGCGGACTAGCGGAGATTAAGACAGATACGCAGTATTTT.

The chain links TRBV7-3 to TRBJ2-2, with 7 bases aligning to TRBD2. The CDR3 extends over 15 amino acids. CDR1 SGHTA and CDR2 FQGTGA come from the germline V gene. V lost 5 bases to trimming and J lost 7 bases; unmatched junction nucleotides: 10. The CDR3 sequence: CASSPGGGGGGELFF. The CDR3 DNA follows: TGTGCCAGCAGCCCGGGTGGCGGGGGTGGCGGGGAGCTGTTTTTT.

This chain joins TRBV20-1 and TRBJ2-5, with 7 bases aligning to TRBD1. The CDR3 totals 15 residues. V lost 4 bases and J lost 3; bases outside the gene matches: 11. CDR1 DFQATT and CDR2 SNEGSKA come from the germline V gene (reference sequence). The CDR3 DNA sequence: TGCAGTGCTATGGGGGCCAGGGGGAAGGAAGAGACCCAGTACTTC. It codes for CSAMGARGKEETQYF.

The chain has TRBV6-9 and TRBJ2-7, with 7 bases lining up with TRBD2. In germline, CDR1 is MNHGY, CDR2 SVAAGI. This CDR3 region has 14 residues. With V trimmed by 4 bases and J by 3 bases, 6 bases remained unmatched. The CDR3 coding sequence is TGTGCCAGCAGTTGGAGCGGGGCCGACTACGAGCAGTACTTC. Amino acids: CASSWSGADYEQYF.